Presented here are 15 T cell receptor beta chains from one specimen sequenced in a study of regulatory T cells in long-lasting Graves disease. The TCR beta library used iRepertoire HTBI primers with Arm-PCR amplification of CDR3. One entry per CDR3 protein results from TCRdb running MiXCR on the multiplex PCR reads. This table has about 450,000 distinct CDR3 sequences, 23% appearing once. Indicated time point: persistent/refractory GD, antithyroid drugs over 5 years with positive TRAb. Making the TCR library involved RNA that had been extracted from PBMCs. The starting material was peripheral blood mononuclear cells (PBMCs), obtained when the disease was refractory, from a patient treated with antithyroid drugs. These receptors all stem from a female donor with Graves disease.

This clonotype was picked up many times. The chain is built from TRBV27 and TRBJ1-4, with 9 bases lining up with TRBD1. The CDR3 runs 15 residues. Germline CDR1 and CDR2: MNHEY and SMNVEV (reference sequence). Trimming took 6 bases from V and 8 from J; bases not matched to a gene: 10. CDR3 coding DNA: TGTGCCAGCAGCTCCGATGCGACAGGGGGAGAAAAACTGTTTTTT. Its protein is CASSSDATGGEKLFF.

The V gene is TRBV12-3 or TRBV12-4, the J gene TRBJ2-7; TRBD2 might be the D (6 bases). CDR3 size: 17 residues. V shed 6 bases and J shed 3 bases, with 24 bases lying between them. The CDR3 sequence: CASSFYSRREPNYEQYF. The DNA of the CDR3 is TGTGCCAGCAGCTTTTATTCGCGGAGGGAACCCAACTACGAGCAGTACTTC.

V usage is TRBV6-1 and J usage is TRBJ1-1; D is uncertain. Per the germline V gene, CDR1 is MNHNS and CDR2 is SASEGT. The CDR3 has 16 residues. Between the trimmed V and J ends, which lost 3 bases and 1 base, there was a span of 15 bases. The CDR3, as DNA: TGTGCCAGCAGTGATCCAGCAGAATCCTCGAACACTGAAGCTTTCTTT. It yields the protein CASSDPAESSNTEAFF.

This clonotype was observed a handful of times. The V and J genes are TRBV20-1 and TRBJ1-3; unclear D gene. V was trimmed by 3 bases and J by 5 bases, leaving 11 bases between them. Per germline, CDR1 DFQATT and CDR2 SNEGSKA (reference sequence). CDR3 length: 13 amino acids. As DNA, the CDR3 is TGCAGTGCTAGCCAGGACGGGAGAAACACCATATATTTT. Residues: CSASQDGRNTIYF.

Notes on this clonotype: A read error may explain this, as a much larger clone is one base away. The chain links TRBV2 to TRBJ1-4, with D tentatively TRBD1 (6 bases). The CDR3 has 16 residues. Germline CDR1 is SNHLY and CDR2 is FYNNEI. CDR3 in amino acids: CASRETTGNKNEKLLF. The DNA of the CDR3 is TGTGCCAGCAGGGAAACTACAGGGAATAAAAATGAAAAACTGCTTTTT.

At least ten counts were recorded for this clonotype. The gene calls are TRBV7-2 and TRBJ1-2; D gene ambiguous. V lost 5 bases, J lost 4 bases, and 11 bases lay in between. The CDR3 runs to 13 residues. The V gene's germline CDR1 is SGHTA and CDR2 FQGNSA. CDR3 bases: TGTGCCAGCAGCCCCGAGAGTATCTATGGCTACACCTTC. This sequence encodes CASSPESIYGYTF.

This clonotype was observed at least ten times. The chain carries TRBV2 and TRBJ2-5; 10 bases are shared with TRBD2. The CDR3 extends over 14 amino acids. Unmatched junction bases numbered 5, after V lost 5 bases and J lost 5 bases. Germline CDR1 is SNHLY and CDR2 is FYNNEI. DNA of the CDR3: TGTGCCAGCAGTTATAGCGGGAGGCTGGAGACCCAGTACTTC. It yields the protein CASSYSGRLETQYF.

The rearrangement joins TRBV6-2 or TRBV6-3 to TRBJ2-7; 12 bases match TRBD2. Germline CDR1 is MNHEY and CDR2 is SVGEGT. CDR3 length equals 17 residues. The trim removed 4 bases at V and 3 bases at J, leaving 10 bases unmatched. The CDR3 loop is CASSSPRTSGNIYEQYF. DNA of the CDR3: TGTGCCAGCAGTTCCCCCCGGACTAGCGGGAATATCTACGAGCAGTACTTC.

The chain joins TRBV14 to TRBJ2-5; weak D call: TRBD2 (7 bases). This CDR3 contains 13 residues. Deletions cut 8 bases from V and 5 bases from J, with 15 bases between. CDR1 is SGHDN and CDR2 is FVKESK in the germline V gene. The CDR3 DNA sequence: TGTGCCAGCGCCGGGGGGCTCACGGAGACCCAGTACTTC. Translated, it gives CASAGGLTETQYF.

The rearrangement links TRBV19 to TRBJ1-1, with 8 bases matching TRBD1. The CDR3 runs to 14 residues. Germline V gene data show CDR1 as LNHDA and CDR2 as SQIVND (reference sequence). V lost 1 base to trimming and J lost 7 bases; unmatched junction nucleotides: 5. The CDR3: CASSIVTDRGEAFF. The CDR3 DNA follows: TGTGCCAGTAGTATAGTAACCGACAGGGGTGAAGCTTTCTTT.

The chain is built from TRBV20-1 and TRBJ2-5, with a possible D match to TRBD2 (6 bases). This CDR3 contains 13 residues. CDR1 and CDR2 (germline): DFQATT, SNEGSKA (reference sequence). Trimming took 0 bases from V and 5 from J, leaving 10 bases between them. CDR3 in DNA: TGCAGTGCTAGAGAACCGGGGGTTGAGACCCAGTACTTC. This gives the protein CSAREPGVETQYF.

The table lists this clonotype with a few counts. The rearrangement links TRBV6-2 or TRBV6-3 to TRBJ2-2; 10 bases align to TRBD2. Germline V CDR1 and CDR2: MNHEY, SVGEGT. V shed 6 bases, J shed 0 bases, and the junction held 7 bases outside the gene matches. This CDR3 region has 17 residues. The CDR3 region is CASRTLAGEANTGELFF. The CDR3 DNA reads TGTGCCAGCAGGACCCTAGCGGGAGAAGCGAACACCGGGGAGCTGTTTTTT.

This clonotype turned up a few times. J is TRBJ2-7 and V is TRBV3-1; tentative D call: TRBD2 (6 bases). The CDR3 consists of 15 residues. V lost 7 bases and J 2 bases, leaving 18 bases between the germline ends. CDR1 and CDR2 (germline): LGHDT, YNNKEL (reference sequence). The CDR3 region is CASTQTRDVAYEQYF. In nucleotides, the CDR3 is TGTGCCAGCACGCAAACGCGGGACGTAGCCTACGAGCAGTACTTC.

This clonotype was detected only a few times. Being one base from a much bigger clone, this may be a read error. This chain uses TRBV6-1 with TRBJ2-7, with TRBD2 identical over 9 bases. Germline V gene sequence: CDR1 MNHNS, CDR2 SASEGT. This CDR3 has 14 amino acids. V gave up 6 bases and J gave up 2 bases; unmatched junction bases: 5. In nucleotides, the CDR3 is TGTGCCAGCAGATTGACTAGCGGTACCTACGAGCAGTACTTC. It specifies CASRLTSGTYEQYF.

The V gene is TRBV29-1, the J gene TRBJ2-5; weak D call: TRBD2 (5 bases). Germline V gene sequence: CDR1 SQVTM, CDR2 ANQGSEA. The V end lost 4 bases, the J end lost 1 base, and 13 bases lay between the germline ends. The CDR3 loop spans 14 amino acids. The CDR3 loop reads CSVAPTGIQETQYF. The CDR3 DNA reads TGCAGCGTTGCACCTACGGGGATCCAAGAGACCCAGTACTTC.